This record concerns one T cell receptor (beta chain) sequence. This record comes from a study of T cells after yellow fever vaccination. MiXCR, applied by TCRdb to the 5' RACE reads, yields one record per CDR3 protein. The sample yields under 150,000 distinct CDR3 sequences, 6.5% to 8.5% seen once. CDR1 is SEHNR, CDR2 FQNEAQ, per germline (reference sequence). V lost 1 base, J lost 4 bases, and 10 bases lay in between. The CDR3 is 14 residues long. This specimen was CD4+ T cells sorted from PBMCs, taken 5 days after the yellow fever booster vaccination. The V and J genes are TRBV7-9 and TRBJ2-5; D remains unclear. The clonotype originates from a man aged 25-45 years who received the YFV17D yellow fever vaccine. For the CDR3, the DNA is TGTGCCAGCAGCTTAGGTATATCAGCAGAGACCCAGTACTTC. Protein sequence: CASSLGISAETQYF.